This T cell receptor beta chain emerged from a study of blood T cell repertoires in COVID-19. Assay used: immunoSEQ multiplex PCR; TCRdb lists only in-frame clones, some missing. The top ten hold 10% of the sample, which has over 350,000 clones, about 87% seen once. In the case of this clone: Compared with germline, one end of the junction differs, possibly owing to a read error.

This TCR was sampled from a woman in her 50s who had recovered from COVID-19. Sequencing was done on a sample of PBMCs or T cells enriched from blood (not recorded which).

The CDR3 protein is CASSLAGQPHGYTF. The CDR3 DNA reads TGTGCCAGCAGCCTAGCCGGACAGCCCCATGGCTACACCTTC. The genes are TRBV7-9 and TRBJ1-2, with D tentatively TRBD1 (6 bases). Germline lookup yields CDR1 SEHNR and CDR2 FQNEAQ (reference sequence). This CDR3 region has 14 residues.